The sequence of this TCR beta chain was determined in a study of blood T cell repertoires in COVID-19 (dated by TCRdb to about 2020). About the full investigation: The collaborator samples originated in the United States, Italy and Spain and spanned the acute and convalescent phases of COVID-19. The material from the prospective study consisted of cDNA or gDNA derived from T cells, B-cell-depleted T cells, or PBMCs. Deeply sampled blood TCRbeta repertoires from subjects exposed to, actively infected with, or recovered from COVID-19 were included in the dataset. The repertoires were released in a freely available public database meant as a resource for research on the immune response to SARS-CoV-2. The samples were drawn from the first 160 participants of the ongoing ImmuneRACE study and from over a thousand subjects provided by 6 global collaborators. Nearly every sample came with metadata listing a de-identified subject ID, COVID-19 status, age in years and sex. Where available, HLA class I and class II types were taken from metadata supplied by the sample provider and were not determined by assay-based typing.

The immunoSEQ Assay, a bias-controlled multiplex PCR, was used to amplify TCRbeta CDR3 regions from genomic DNA. In the original analysis: The number of nucleated cells in each sample was estimated from the amplification of reference gene primers within the assay. Sequence reads were collapsed and filtered to measure the absolute abundance of every unique TCRbeta CDR3 rearrangement. Productive Simpson clonality was computed per sample as the square root of Simpson's diversity index over productive rearrangements. The source is immuneACCESS, and TCRdb retained only in-frame sequences with V and J called. Part of the clones is not carried over; for the studies checked, unresolved V genes explain less than half of this, and the remainder is unexplained. V and J calls and clone size come straight from that table; D and trimming were deduced from the DNA. The sample table holds a few hundred thousand clones, of which roughly 85% were seen once. The top ten clonotypes cover roughly 7% of the sample.

The investigation overall reported the following: The amount of clinical and demographic metadata varied by source and participant and was provided uncurated.

The collaborating institutions used their own protocols to collect whole blood in K2EDTA tubes. For TCRbeta analysis, collaborator samples were shipped as frozen whole blood, as isolated PBMCs, or as DNA extracted from either sample type. For this clone: Its antigen target is currently unknown. Per-nucleotide qualities are absent, and no much larger clonotype sits a single base away.

V sheds 1 base and J sheds 1 base, leaving 10 bases between their ends. Counted from cysteine to phenylalanine, this CDR3 has 16 amino acids. Only the CDR3 region is kept as DNA, spanning 48 bases read in frame from base 1. CDR1 and CDR2 were assigned from the germline V gene as SGHAT and FQNNGV. Recombination joined TRBV11-2 with TRBJ2-2; the D segment could be TRBD2, given 6 matching bases. Sequencing input: peripheral blood. This receptor was taken from a human donor in a cohort sampled during active COVID-19. The CDR3 here reads CASSLAGLLNTGELFF. The nucleotide sequence reads as follows: TGTGCCAGCAGCTTAGCGGGACTCCTGAACACCGGGGAGCTGTTTTTT.